This is a list of T cell receptor beta chains from one sample in a study of T-cell memory formation after mild COVID-19. Via MiXCR, TCRdb re-called the 5' RACE reads, giving one row per CDR3 protein. Of approximately 300,000 distinct CDR3 sequences listed, around 15% are singletons. Sequenced material: PBMCs or a T cell subset sorted from them (not recorded which). The receptors were sampled from a young man who had mild COVID-19 (a few samples of this study predate the infection). Cell type and time point are not known. CDR3s include the opening cysteine and the closing phenylalanine or tryptophan. Fields, in order: J gene, D gene, V gene, CDR3 length, clone size, CDR3 DNA, CDR3 protein. A D gene is named only where the DNA matches it firmly. The size field is filled for only some rows; it gives once, few, many or a size class.

TRBJ2-3 TRBD1 TRBV5-5 14 many TGTGCCAGCGGAAGACAGGGGCGGGCAGATACGCAGTATTTT CASGRQGRADTQYF
TRBJ1-1 NA TRBV7-9 15 few TGTGCCAGCAGCCCATCGTGGAGGGAGGGGACTGAAGCTTTCTTT CASSPSWREGTEAFF
TRBJ2-5 TRBD1 TRBV5-5 16 NA TGTGCCAGCAGCTTGGTAGGCAGGGGGACCCAAGAGACCCAGTACTTC CASSLVGRGTQETQYF
TRBJ2-2 TRBD1 TRBV28 17 NA TGTGCCAGCAGTCCTCCCTCGGGACAGCTGAACACCGGGGAGCTGTTTTTT CASSPPSGQLNTGELFF
TRBJ2-3 TRBD1 TRBV2 15 few TGTGCCAGCAGTGAAGGGGACAGATTCACAGATACGCAGTATTTT CASSEGDRFTDTQYF
TRBJ2-2 NA TRBV7-3 13 few TGTGCCAGCAGTTCTACGACAACCGGGGAGCTGTTTTTT CASSSTTTGELFF
TRBJ2-2 NA TRBV9 14 NA TGTGCCAGCAGCGCGGGGACATTCACCGGGGAGCTGTTTTTT CASSAGTFTGELFF
TRBJ1-1 NA TRBV20-1 14 few TGCAGTGCTAGACGACTCTCGGGGAACACTGAAGCTTTCTTT CSARRLSGNTEAFF
TRBJ1-1 NA TRBV9 14 NA TGTGCCAGCAGCGCTCAAACAGGAAGCCTTGAAGCTTTCTTT CASSAQTGSLEAFF
TRBJ2-2 NA TRBV20-1 15 few TGCAGTGCTAGCGACGGGTCGGCGAACACCGGGGAGCTGTTTTTT CSASDGSANTGELFF
TRBJ2-1 NA TRBV19 15 few TGTGCCAGTAGTGCAGGACTGAGCCCCTACAATGAGCAGTTCTTC CASSAGLSPYNEQFF
TRBJ2-4 TRBD1 TRBV7-2 15 few TGTGCCAGCAGCTTTCTGACAGGGGACAAAAACATTCAGTACTTC CASSFLTGDKNIQYF
TRBJ1-1 NA TRBV9 13 NA TGTGCCAGCAGCGTAGAGGGAAACACTGAAGCTTTCTTT CASSVEGNTEAFF
TRBJ2-2 NA TRBV5-8 13 NA TGTGCCAGCAGGAAAAGGGACACCGGGGAGCTGTTTTTT CASRKRDTGELFF
TRBJ2-3 NA TRBV19 11 NA TGTGCCAGTAGTATTGAGGACACGCAGTATTTT CASSIEDTQYF
TRBJ2-1 NA TRBV30 11 NA TGTGCCTGGAGTGTGTTCCATGAGCAGTTCTTC CAWSVFHEQFF
TRBJ1-2 NA TRBV20-1 13 few TGCAGTGCAAGGGACACACTAAACTATGGCTACACCTTC CSARDTLNYGYTF
TRBJ1-5 NA TRBV12-3/TRBV12-4 12 NA TGTGCCAGCAACGGAGGGGGTCAGCCCCAGCATTTT CASNGGGQPQHF
TRBJ2-5 NA TRBV5-1 15 few TGCGCCAGCAGCTTGGTGGGGGGACAGCAAGAGACCCAGTACTTC CASSLVGGQQETQYF
TRBJ1-2 NA TRBV20-1 14 NA TGCAGTGCTAGAGACGATTGGATGGGAGATGGCTACACCTTC CSARDDWMGDGYTF
TRBJ2-5 TRBD2 TRBV6-1 15 many TGTGCCAGCAGTGAATTAGCGGGGGGGCCAGAGACCCAGTACTTC CASSELAGGPETQYF
TRBJ2-1 NA TRBV12-3/TRBV12-4 15 few TGTGCCAGCAGCTTAGTTATCAGAAGTTACAATGAGCAGTTCTTC CASSLVIRSYNEQFF
TRBJ1-2 TRBD1 TRBV25-1 13 few TGTGCCAGTTGCTGTGGACAGGACTATGGCTACACCTTC CASCCGQDYGYTF
TRBJ2-3 NA TRBV3-2 17 NA TGTGCCAGCAGCCAAGAAATTAGCGGGGGCTCGGTGCATACGCAGTATTTT CASSQEISGGSVHTQYF
TRBJ2-7 NA TRBV18 15 few TGTGCCAGCTCACCGAGCGCGGGCTTAGCCTACGAGCAGTACTTC CASSPSAGLAYEQYF
TRBJ2-3 NA TRBV4-3 16 NA TGCGCCAGCAGCCAAGGGAAGGGGGGCAGGACAGATACGCAGTATTTT CASSQGKGGRTDTQYF
TRBJ1-2 NA TRBV7-9 12 NA TGTGCCAGCAGCCAGGGAGGGTTTGGCTACACCTTC CASSQGGFGYTF
TRBJ2-2 NA TRBV5-4 15 NA TGTGCCAGCAGCTTGGAGGTACAGGGTGACGGGGAGCTGTTTTTT CASSLEVQGDGELFF
TRBJ2-5 TRBD1 TRBV5-1 15 NA TGCGCCAGCAGCTCACCGGGACAGAGCCAAGAGACCCAGTACTTC CASSSPGQSQETQYF
TRBJ1-1 NA TRBV19 12 NA TGTGCCAGTAGTATGGTGGGGACTGAAGCTTTCTTT CASSMVGTEAFF
TRBJ1-6 NA TRBV4-2 15 many TGTGCCAGCAGCCAAGATCCCGGTCCGGAGGAGCCCCTCCACTTT CASSQDPGPEEPLHF
TRBJ1-1 NA TRBV29-1 13 NA TGCAGCGTTCAGTCAGGGACGAGGACTGAAGCTTTCTTT CSVQSGTRTEAFF
TRBJ1-5 TRBD1 TRBV19 14 NA TGTGCCAGTACCCAGGGACAGCGCAATCAGCCCCAGCATTTT CASTQGQRNQPQHF
TRBJ2-3 NA TRBV7-2 15 NA TGTGCCAGCAGCTTCTGGGCTCGGAGGACAGATACGCAGTATTTT CASSFWARRTDTQYF
TRBJ1-3 NA TRBV7-2 16 few TGTGCCAGCAGCCCCATGGGGGTTCTCTCTGGAAACACCATATATTTT CASSPMGVLSGNTIYF
TRBJ2-3 NA TRBV10-3 15 few TGTGCCATTAAGACACAGGGGCCCGGGGGAGATACGCAGTATTTT CAIKTQGPGGDTQYF
TRBJ2-7 TRBD1 TRBV7-9 15 NA TGTGCCAGCAGCTTAGGTCTATGGGACAGCTACGAGCAGTACTTC CASSLGLWDSYEQYF
TRBJ2-5 TRBD2 TRBV5-6 19 few TGTGCCAGCAGCTTGGAAGTGGCGGGAGGACTATTAGGAGGAGAGACCCAGTACTTC CASSLEVAGGLLGGETQYF
TRBJ2-1 TRBD2 TRBV20-1 11 few TGCAGTGCGCGGGGGTACAATGAGCAGTTCTTC CSARGYNEQFF
TRBJ2-6 NA TRBV20-1 16 NA TGCAGTGCTAGAGAGGACGGTCGCTCTGGGGCCAACGTCCTGACTTTC CSAREDGRSGANVLTF
TRBJ2-1 TRBD2 TRBV20-1 13 many TGCAGTGCTAGGAGGGGACTAGACAATGAGCAGTTCTTC CSARRGLDNEQFF
TRBJ2-7 NA TRBV7-2 15 few TGTGCCAGCAGCCCGCGTTTGCGGAGCTCCTACGAGCAGTACTTC CASSPRLRSSYEQYF
TRBJ1-1 NA TRBV28 13 NA TGTGCCAGCACACGCGGACAGAACACTGAAGCTTTCTTT CASTRGQNTEAFF
TRBJ2-5 TRBD2 TRBV29-1 15 many TGCAGCGTTGAGCTAACTAGCGGGGGCAGGGAGACCCAGTACTTC CSVELTSGGRETQYF
TRBJ1-2 TRBD1 TRBV6-6 17 NA TGTGCCAGCAGTTACCCCTCCGGACAGGGAAGCAGCTATGGCTACACCTTC CASSYPSGQGSSYGYTF
TRBJ2-3 TRBD2 TRBV7-9 17 once TGTGCCAGCAGCTTGCTACGACTAGCCGTTAGCACAGATACGCAGTATTTT CASSLLRLAVSTDTQYF
TRBJ1-2 TRBD1 TRBV25-1 18 few TGTGCCAGCAGTGCACCTCCGGGACAGGGGTATGGGGGCTATGGCTACACCTTC CASSAPPGQGYGGYGYTF
TRBJ1-2 TRBD1 TRBV3-1 14 many TGTGCCAGCAGCCACCTCACAGGGGGTAATGGCTACACCTTC CASSHLTGGNGYTF
TRBJ2-5 TRBD1 TRBV30 12 NA TGTGCCTTGGACAGGGTACTAGAGACCCAGTACTTC CALDRVLETQYF
TRBJ1-2 NA TRBV28 14 once TGTGCCAGCAGTTTAGAGGGTCATATCTATGGCTACACCTTC CASSLEGHIYGYTF
TRBJ1-2 NA TRBV6-5 15 NA TGTGCCAGCAGTGGGCAGACTCCCTTCGGGGGCGGCTACACCTTC CASSGQTPFGGGYTF
TRBJ2-5 NA TRBV12-2 13 NA TGTGCAAGTCGCTTCATAGGAGAAGAGACCCAGTACTTC CASRFIGEETQYF
TRBJ1-1 NA TRBV6-5 12 NA TGTGCCAGCAGTTACCGGTGGACTGAAGCTTTCTTT CASSYRWTEAFF
TRBJ2-3 NA TRBV7-9 14 few TGTGCCAGCAGCTTAGATGAGGTCCCAGATACGCAGTATTTT CASSLDEVPDTQYF
TRBJ1-1 NA TRBV10-3 13 few TGTGCCATCAGGAGAAGGGAGGACACTGAAGCTTTCTTT CAIRRREDTEAFF